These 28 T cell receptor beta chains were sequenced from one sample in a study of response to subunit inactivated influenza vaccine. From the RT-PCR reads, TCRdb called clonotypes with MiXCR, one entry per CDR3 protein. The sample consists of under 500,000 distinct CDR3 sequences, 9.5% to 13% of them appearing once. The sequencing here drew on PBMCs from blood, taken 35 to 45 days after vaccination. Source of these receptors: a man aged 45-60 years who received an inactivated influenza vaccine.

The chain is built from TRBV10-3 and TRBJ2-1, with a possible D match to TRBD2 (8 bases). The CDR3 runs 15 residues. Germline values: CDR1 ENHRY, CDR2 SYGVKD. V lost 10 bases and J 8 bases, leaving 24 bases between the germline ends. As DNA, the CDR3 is TGTGCCAGCAGGGGGTCGGGAGGGCTTCTTGATGAGCAGTTCTTC. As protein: CASRGSGGLLDEQFF.

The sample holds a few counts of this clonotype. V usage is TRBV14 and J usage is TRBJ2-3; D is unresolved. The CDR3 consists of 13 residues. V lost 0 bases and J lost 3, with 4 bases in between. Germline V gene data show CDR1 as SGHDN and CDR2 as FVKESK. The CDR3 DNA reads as TGTGCCAGCAGCCAAGATCTTACAGATACGCAGTATTTT. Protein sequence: CASSQDLTDTQYF.

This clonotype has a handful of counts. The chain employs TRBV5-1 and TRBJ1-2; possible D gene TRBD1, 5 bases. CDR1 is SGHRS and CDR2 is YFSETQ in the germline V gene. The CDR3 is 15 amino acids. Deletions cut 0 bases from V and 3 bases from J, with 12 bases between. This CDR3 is CASSLGSGDHYGYTF. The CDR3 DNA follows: TGCGCCAGCAGCTTGGGATCGGGGGACCACTATGGCTACACCTTC.

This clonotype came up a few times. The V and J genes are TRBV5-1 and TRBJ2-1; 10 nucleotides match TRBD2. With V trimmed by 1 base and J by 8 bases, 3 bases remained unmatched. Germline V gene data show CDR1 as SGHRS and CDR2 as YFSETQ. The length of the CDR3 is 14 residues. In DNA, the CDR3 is TGCGCCAGCAGCTTGACTAGCGGGGTCCATGAGCAGTTCTTC. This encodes CASSLTSGVHEQFF.

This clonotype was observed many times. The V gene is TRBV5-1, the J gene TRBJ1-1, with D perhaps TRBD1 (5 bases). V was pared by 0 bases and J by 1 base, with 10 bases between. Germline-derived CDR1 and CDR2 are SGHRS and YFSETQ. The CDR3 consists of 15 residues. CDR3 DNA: TGCGCCAGCAGCTTGGCGCAGGGATGGAACACTGAAGCTTTCTTT. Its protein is CASSLAQGWNTEAFF.

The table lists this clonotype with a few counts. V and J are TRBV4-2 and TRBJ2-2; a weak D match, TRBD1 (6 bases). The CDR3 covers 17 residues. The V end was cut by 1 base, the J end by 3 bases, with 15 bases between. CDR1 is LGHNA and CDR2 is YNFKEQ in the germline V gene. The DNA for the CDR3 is TGTGCCAGCAGCCAAGGGGACGGGACATATCACACCGGGGAGCTGTTTTTT. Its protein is CASSQGDGTYHTGELFF.

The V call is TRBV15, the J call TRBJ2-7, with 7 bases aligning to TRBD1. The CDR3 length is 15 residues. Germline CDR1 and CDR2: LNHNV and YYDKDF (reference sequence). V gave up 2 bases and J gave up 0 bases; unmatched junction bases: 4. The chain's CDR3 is CATSRFGTDSYEQYF. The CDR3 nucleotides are TGTGCCACCAGCAGATTCGGGACAGACTCCTACGAGCAGTACTTC.

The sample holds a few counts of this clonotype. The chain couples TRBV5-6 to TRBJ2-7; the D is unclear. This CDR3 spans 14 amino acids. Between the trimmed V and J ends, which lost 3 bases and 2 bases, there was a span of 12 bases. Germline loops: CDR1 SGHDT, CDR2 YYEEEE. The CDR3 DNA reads TGTGCCAGCAGCTCCGGATGGGGAACCTACGAGCAGTACTTC. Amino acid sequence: CASSSGWGTYEQYF.

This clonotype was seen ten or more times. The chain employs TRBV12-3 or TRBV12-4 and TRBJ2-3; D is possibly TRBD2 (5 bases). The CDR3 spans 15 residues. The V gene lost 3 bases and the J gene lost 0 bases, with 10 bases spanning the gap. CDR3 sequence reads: CASSFRGTSTDTQYF. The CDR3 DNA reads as TGTGCCAGCAGTTTTCGGGGAACTAGCACAGATACGCAGTATTTT.

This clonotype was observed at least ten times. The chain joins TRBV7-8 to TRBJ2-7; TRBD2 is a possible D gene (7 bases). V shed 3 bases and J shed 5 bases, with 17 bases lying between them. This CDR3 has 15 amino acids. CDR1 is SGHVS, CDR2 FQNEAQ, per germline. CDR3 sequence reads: CASSFRGGGADEQYF. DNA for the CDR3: TGTGCCAGCAGCTTCCGGGGAGGGGGTGCGGACGAGCAGTACTTC.

CDR3 loop: CASSLGGRENTEAFF. For the CDR3, the DNA is TGTGCCAGCAGCTTGGGGGGACGGGAGAACACTGAAGCTTTCTTT. This chain links TRBV5-6 with TRBJ1-1, with a possible D match to TRBD1 (5 bases). The CDR3 totals 15 residues. Germline-derived CDR1 and CDR2 are SGHDT and YYEEEE. V was clipped by 0 bases and J by 1 base, with 10 bases between them.

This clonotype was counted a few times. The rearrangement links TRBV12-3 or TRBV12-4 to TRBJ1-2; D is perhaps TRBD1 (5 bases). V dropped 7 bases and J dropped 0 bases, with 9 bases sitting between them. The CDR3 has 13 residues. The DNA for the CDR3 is TGTGCCAGCATGGGGGTGGCTAACTATGGCTACACCTTC. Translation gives CASMGVANYGYTF.

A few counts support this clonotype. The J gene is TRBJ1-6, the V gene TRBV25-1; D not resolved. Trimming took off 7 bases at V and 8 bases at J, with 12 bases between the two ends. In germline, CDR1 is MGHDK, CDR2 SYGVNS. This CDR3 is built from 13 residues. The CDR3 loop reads CASTRTGDSPLHF. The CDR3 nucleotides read TGTGCCAGCACTCGAACCGGGGATTCACCCCTCCACTTT.

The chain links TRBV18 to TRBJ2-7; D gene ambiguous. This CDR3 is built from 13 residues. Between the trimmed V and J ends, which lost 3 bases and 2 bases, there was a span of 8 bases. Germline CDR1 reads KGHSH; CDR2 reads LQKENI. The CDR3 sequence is CASSPTPTYEQYF. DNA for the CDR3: TGTGCCAGCTCACCCACCCCAACCTACGAGCAGTACTTC.

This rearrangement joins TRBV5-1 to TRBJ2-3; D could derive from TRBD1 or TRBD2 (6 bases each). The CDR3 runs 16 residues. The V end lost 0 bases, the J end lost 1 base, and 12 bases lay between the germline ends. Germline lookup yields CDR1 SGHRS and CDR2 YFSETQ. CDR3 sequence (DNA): TGCGCCAGCAGCTTGGGGCCGGGGGCGGGCACAGATACGCAGTATTTT. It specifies CASSLGPGAGTDTQYF.

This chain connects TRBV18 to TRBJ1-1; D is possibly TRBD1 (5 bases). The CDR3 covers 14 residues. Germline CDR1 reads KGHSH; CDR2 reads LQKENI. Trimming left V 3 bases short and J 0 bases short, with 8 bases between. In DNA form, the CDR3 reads TGTGCCAGCTCACCGGACACCCTGAACACTGAAGCTTTCTTT. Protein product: CASSPDTLNTEAFF.

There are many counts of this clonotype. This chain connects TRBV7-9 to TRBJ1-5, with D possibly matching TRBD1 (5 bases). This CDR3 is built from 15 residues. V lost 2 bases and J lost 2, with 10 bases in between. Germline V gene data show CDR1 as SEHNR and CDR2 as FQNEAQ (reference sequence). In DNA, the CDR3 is TGTGCCAGCAGCTTACAAGGCAGGGGCAATCAGCCCCAGCATTTT. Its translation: CASSLQGRGNQPQHF.

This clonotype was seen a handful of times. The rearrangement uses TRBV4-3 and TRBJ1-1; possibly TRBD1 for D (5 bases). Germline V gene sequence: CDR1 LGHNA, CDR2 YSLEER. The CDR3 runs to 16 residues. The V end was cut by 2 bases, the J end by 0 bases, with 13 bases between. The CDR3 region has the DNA TGCGCCAGCAGCCAACAACTGGGACGGCTGAACACTGAAGCTTTCTTT. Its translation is CASSQQLGRLNTEAFF.

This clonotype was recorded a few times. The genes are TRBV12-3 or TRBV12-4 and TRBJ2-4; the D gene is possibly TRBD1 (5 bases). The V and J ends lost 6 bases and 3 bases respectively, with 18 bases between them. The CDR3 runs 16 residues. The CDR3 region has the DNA TGTGCCAGCAGCAAAACAGGAGTACTAAACAAAAACATTCAGTACTTC. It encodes CASSKTGVLNKNIQYF.

The CDR3 nucleotides read TGTGCCACCTGGGACAGGTATTATGAGCAGTTCTTC. This sequence encodes CATWDRYYEQFF. This chain joins TRBV5-8 and TRBJ2-1; 8 nucleotides align to TRBD1. The trim removed 9 bases at V and 8 bases at J, leaving 7 bases unmatched. The CDR3 length is 12 residues. Germline V gives CDR1 SGHTS, CDR2 YDEGEE.

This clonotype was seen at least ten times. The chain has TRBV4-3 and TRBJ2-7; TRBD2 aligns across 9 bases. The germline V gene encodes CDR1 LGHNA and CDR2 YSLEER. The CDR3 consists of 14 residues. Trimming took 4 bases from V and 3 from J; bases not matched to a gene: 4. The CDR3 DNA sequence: TGCGCCAGCAGCCCGACTAGCGGTTTCTACGAGCAGTACTTC. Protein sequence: CASSPTSGFYEQYF.

The CDR3 spells CASSPLVTTDTQYF. DNA for the CDR3: TGTGCCAGCAGTCCTTTAGTCACCACAGATACGCAGTATTTT. V gene TRBV28 combines with J gene TRBJ2-3; D is undetermined. The CDR3 has 14 residues. Germline CDR1 and CDR2: MDHEN and SYDVKM. The germline V and J ends were trimmed by 5 bases and 2 bases, with 11 bases remaining between them.

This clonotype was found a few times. This CDR3 reads CASSFRRGGSGGEQYF. CDR3 DNA sequence: TGTGCCAGCAGCTTTCGACGTGGCGGGAGTGGCGGCGAGCAGTACTTC. The rearrangement uses TRBV7-2 and TRBJ2-7; 7 nucleotides match TRBD2. This CDR3 is 16 amino acids long. Per germline, CDR1 SGHTA and CDR2 FQGNSA. Trimming removed 3 bases from V and 6 bases from J; junction bases left unmatched: 14.

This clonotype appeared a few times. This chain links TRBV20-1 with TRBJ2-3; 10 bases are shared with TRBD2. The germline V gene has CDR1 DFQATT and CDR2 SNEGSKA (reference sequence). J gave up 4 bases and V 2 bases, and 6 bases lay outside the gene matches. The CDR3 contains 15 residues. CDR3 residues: CSARKAGGRSDTQYF. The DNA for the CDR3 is TGCAGTGCTAGAAAAGCGGGGGGGCGATCAGATACGCAGTATTTT.

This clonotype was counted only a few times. CDR3 sequence: CASSWGTRAAETQYF. The CDR3 coding sequence is TGTGCCAGCAGTTGGGGGACTAGAGCGGCGGAGACCCAGTACTTC. The rearrangement links TRBV28 to TRBJ2-5, with 8 bases matching TRBD2. Germline assignment: CDR1 MDHEN and CDR2 SYDVKM. The CDR3 has 15 residues. Germline trimming cut 4 bases from V and 5 bases from J; bases unmatched to any gene: 9. Full variable domain (remainder filled in from reference TRBV28 and TRBJ2-5): DVKVTQSSRYLVKRTGEKVFLECVQDMDHENMFWYRQDPGLGLRLIYFSYDVKMKEKGDIPEGYSVSREKKERFSLILESASTNQTSMYLCASSWGTRAAETQYFGPGTRLLVL.

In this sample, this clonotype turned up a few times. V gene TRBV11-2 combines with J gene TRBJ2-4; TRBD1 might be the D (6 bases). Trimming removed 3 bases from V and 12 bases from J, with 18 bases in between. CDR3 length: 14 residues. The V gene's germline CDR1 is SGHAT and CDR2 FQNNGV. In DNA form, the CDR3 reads TGTGCCAGCAGCTTGAGTTACATCGGACAGCGTCAGTACTTC. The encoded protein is CASSLSYIGQRQYF.

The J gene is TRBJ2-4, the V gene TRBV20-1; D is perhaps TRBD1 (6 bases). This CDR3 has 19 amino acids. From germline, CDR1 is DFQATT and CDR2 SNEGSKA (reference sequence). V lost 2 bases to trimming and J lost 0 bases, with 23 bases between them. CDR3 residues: CSARRTTGQILLAKNIQYF. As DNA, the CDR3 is TGCAGTGCTAGACGTACAACAGGACAGATCCTTCTAGCCAAAAACATTCAGTACTTC.

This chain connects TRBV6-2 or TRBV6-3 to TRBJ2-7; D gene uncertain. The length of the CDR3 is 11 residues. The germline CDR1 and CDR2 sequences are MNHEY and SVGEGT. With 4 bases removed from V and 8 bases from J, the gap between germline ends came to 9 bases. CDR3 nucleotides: TGTGCCAGCAGTTCTGGAGTGCAGCAGTACTTC. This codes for CASSSGVQQYF.